The 9 T cell receptor beta chains below were found in one sample sequenced in a study of T cell responses to AZD1222 COVID-19 vaccine. TCRdb keeps only in-frame clones here, not all; method: immunoSEQ multiplex PCR. The sample lists more than 150,000 clones, 94% occurring once. The sequencing used peripheral blood, collected 28 days after the second AZD1222 dose. All receptors come from an adult who received the AZD1222 COVID-19 vaccine.

The rearrangement links TRBV11-2 to TRBJ1-1, with unresolved D. This CDR3 contains 13 residues. V gave up 0 bases and J gave up 2 bases, with 4 bases separating them. The germline V gene encodes CDR1 SGHAT and CDR2 FQNNGV. The CDR3 DNA sequence: TGTGCCAGCAGCTTAGAATCCAACACTGAAGCTTTCTTT. Its protein product is CASSLESNTEAFF.

This clone was observed a few times. V gene TRBV18 combines with J gene TRBJ1-3; D gene uncertain. The germline V gene has CDR1 KGHSH and CDR2 LQKENI. V was cut by 5 bases and J by 0 bases, with 11 bases left in between. The CDR3 totals 15 residues. The CDR3 DNA sequence: TGTGCCAGCTCAAACGTCGGCGGCTCTGGAAACACCATATATTTT. It codes for CASSNVGGSGNTIYF.

This clone was observed once. This sequence joins TRBV10-3 and TRBJ1-1, with 8 bases that match TRBD1. The CDR3 covers 16 residues. The V and J ends lost 8 bases and 1 base, in that order; junction bases with no gene match: 12. Germline V CDR1 and CDR2: ENHRY, SYGVKD. The CDR3 DNA sequence: TGTGCCATCGGACCATCGCAGGGGGCGAGGAACACTGAAGCTTTCTTT. Residues: CAIGPSQGARNTEAFF.

J is TRBJ1-3 and V is TRBV7-9; D gene unclear. The CDR3 is 13 amino acids. Per germline, CDR1 SEHNR and CDR2 FQNEAQ (reference sequence). Trimming took 3 bases from V and 1 from J, leaving 4 bases between them. CDR3 amino acids: CASSLASGNTIYF. The CDR3, as DNA: TGTGCCAGCAGCTTGGCTTCTGGAAACACCATATATTTT.

This chain joins TRBV13 and TRBJ2-1; D is undetermined. Germline CDR1 PRHDT, CDR2 FYEKMQ (reference sequence). The CDR3 totals 12 residues. Deletions cut 3 bases from V and 9 bases from J, with 9 bases between. The CDR3 loop is CASSFPLGEQFF. CDR3 nucleotides: TGTGCCAGCAGCTTCCCTTTGGGTGAGCAGTTCTTC.

This clone was seen only once. CDR3 loop: CASSPTRGDTGELFF. The CDR3 coding sequence is TGTGCCAGCAGCCCTACAAGGGGCGACACCGGGGAGCTGTTTTTT. V is TRBV7-9 and J is TRBJ2-2; maybe TRBD1 (5 bases). Trimming shortened V by 5 bases and J by 3 bases, and 13 bases separated the two germline ends. CDR1 and CDR2 (germline): SEHNR, FQNEAQ (reference sequence). The CDR3 is made up of 15 amino acids.

CDR3: CATSDSEGGNGYTF. The CDR3 nucleotides are TGTGCCACCAGTGATTCGGAGGGGGGGAATGGCTACACCTTC. The chain couples TRBV24-1 to TRBJ1-2; D is possibly TRBD1 (6 bases). This CDR3 comprises 14 residues. V lost 2 bases and J 6 bases, leaving 12 bases between the germline ends. The germline CDR1 and CDR2 sequences are KGHDR and SFDVKD.

The chain couples TRBV29-1 to TRBJ1-5, with no clear D. V shed 5 bases and J shed 2 bases, with 10 bases lying between them. CDR1 and CDR2 from the germline V gene are SQVTM and ANQGSEA. CDR3 size: 13 residues. The CDR3 sequence is CSVRGVGNQPQHF. The CDR3 DNA reads TGCAGCGTTCGTGGGGTCGGCAATCAGCCCCAGCATTTT.

Remarks on this clone: Other DNA sequences in the sample encode the same CDR3. This chain uses TRBV2 with TRBJ1-5; 10 bases match TRBD1. The CDR3 has 15 amino acids. Trimming at V came to 7 bases and at J to 0 bases, leaving 3 bases not matched to a gene. Germline CDR1 SNHLY, CDR2 FYNNEI. CDR3 coding DNA: TGTGCCAGCACGAGGGACAGGGGTAGCAATCAGCCCCAGCATTTT. Protein sequence: CASTRDRGSNQPQHF.